These T cell receptor beta chains were read from a single sample in a study of shared clonotypes between healthy human individuals. The protocol was immunoSEQ multiplex PCR, while the TCRdb copy is restricted to in-frame clones and leaves out a portion. The table shows around 1.1 million clones, with more than 75% occurring only once. The sequencing input was memory CD4+ T cells from PBMCs. These receptors were taken from a man younger than 35 in good health. Some clones in this sample may be carry-over from other donors' samples. The CDR3 runs from the conserved cysteine through the conserved F or W. The order of the fields is D gene, V gene, clone size, J gene, CDR3 protein, CDR3 DNA. D genes are given only for firm matches. Rows give clone size only sometimes, using once, few, many, or a class for an expanded clone.

D: TRBD1
V: TRBV4-1
size: -
J: TRBJ2-4
CDR3: CASSQDYPTGVNIQYF
DNA: TGCGCCAGCAGCCAAGACTATCCTACAGGGGTGAACATTCAGTACTTC

D: TRBD2
V: TRBV5-5
size: many
J: TRBJ2-7
CDR3: CASSFSGGEQYF
DNA: TGTGCCAGCAGCTTCTCCGGGGGGGAGCAGTACTTC

D: TRBD2
V: TRBV28
size: -
J: TRBJ2-3
CDR3: CASSFMAGGPPTDTQYF
DNA: TGTGCCAGCAGTTTTATGGCGGGAGGGCCCCCCACAGATACGCAGTATTTT

D: -
V: TRBV4-3
size: once
J: TRBJ2-2
CDR3: CASSRQNTGELFF
DNA: TGCGCCAGCAGCCGGCAGAACACCGGGGAGCTGTTTTTT

D: -
V: TRBV18
size: -
J: TRBJ1-3
CDR3: CASSPQGLRGAGNTIYF
DNA: TGTGCCAGCTCACCACAAGGGTTAAGGGGAGCAGGAAACACCATATATTTT

D: TRBD1
V: TRBV6-1
size: once
J: TRBJ2-1
CDR3: CASRGGQGRNNEQFF
DNA: TGTGCCAGCAGGGGGGGACAGGGGAGGAACAATGAGCAGTTCTTC

D: -
V: TRBV11-2
size: -
J: TRBJ1-1
CDR3: CASSLDPRGITGTEAFF
DNA: TGTGCCAGCAGCTTAGACCCCCGGGGAATCACAGGGACTGAAGCTTTCTTT

D: -
V: TRBV6-1
size: -
J: TRBJ1-3
CDR3: CASRTGGNSGNTIYF
DNA: TGTGCCAGTAGGACCGGTGGAAACTCTGGAAACACCATATATTTT

D: -
V: TRBV29-1
size: few
J: TRBJ1-1
CDR3: CSVTQNTEAFF
DNA: TGCAGCGTCACCCAGAACACTGAAGCTTTCTTT

D: TRBD2
V: TRBV7-9
size: once
J: TRBJ2-1
CDR3: CASSPMALAGIYNEQFF
DNA: TGTGCCAGCAGCCCCATGGCGCTAGCGGGGATCTACAATGAGCAGTTCTTC

D: TRBD1
V: TRBV2
size: -
J: TRBJ1-1
CDR3: CASSAGGVTEAFF
DNA: TGTGCCAGCAGTGCAGGGGGAGTCACTGAAGCTTTCTTT

D: -
V: TRBV29-1
size: -
J: TRBJ2-1
CDR3: CSVDRAGNNEQFF
DNA: TGCAGCGTTGATAGGGCAGGGAACAATGAGCAGTTCTTC

D: -
V: TRBV6-6
size: -
J: TRBJ1-3
CDR3: CASSHQGNTIYF
DNA: TGTGCCAGCAGTCACCAAGGAAACACCATATATTTT

D: TRBD2
V: TRBV28
size: -
J: TRBJ2-2
CDR3: CASLTSGRAQTGELFF
DNA: TGTGCCAGCCTTACTAGCGGGAGGGCCCAAACCGGGGAGCTGTTTTTT

D: -
V: TRBV5-4
size: -
J: TRBJ2-5
CDR3: CASSLGGTEQETQYF
DNA: TGTGCCAGCAGCTTGGGCGGGACAGAACAAGAGACCCAGTACTTC

D: TRBD1
V: TRBV19
size: few
J: TRBJ1-2
CDR3: CASTPRQGYGYTF
DNA: TGTGCCAGTACCCCGAGACAGGGGTATGGCTACACCTTC

D: -
V: TRBV11-2
size: -
J: TRBJ2-2
CDR3: CASSYLAGTPGELFF
DNA: TGTGCCAGCAGCTACCTGGCCGGGACACCCGGGGAGCTGTTTTTT

D: -
V: TRBV28
size: -
J: TRBJ1-3
CDR3: CASSPAGGNTIYF
DNA: TGTGCCAGCAGCCCCGCGGGGGGGAACACCATATATTTT

D: -
V: TRBV6-1
size: -
J: TRBJ1-1
CDR3: CASSELTGNTEAFF
DNA: TGTGCCAGCAGTGAACTAACGGGGAACACTGAAGCTTTCTTT

D: -
V: TRBV15
size: -
J: TRBJ2-1
CDR3: CATSRDPDGEQFF
DNA: TGTGCCACCAGCAGAGATCCCGACGGTGAGCAGTTCTTC

D: -
V: TRBV28
size: -
J: TRBJ2-2
CDR3: CASRGRVTNTGELFF
DNA: TGTGCCAGCAGAGGCAGGGTAACGAACACCGGGGAGCTGTTTTTT

D: -
V: TRBV13
size: -
J: TRBJ2-3
CDR3: CASSPPTFTDTQYF
DNA: TGTGCCAGCAGCCCACCGACGTTCACAGATACGCAGTATTTT

D: -
V: TRBV2
size: -
J: TRBJ1-3
CDR3: CASSEHRNTIYF
DNA: TGTGCCAGCAGTGAGCACCGAAACACCATATATTTT

D: -
V: TRBV7-9
size: -
J: TRBJ2-5
CDR3: CASSPQGGFGETQYF
DNA: TGTGCCAGCAGCCCCCAAGGAGGGTTCGGGGAGACCCAGTACTTC